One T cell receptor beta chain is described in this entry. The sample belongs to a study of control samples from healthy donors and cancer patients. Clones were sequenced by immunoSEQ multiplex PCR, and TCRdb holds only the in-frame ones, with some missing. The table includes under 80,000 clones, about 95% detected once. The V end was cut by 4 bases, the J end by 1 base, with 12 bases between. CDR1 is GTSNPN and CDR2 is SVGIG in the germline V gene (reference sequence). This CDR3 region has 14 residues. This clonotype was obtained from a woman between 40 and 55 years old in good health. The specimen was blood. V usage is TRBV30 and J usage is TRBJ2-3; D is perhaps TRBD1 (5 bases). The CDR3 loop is CAWMQGYGTDTQYF. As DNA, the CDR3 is TGTGCCTGGATGCAGGGCTATGGCACAGATACGCAGTATTTT.